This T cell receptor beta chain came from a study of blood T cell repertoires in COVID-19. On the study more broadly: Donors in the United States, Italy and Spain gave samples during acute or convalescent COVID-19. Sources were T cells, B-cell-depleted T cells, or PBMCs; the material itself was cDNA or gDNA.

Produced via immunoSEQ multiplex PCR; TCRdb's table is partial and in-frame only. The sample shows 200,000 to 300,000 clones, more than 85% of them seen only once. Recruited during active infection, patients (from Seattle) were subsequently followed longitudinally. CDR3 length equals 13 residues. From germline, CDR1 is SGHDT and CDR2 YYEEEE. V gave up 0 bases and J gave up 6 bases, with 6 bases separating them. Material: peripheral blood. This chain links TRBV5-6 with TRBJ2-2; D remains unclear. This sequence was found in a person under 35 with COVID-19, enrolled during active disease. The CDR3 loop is CASSLAVSGELFF. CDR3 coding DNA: TGTGCCAGCAGCTTGGCAGTGTCCGGGGAGCTGTTTTTT.